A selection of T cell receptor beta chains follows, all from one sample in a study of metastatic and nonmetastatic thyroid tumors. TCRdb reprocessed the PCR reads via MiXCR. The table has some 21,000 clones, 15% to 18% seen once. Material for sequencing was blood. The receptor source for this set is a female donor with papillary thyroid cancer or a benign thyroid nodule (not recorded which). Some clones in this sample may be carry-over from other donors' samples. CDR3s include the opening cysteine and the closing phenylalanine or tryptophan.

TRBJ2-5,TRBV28,CASREFQETQYF
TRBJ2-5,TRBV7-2,CASHLIQGIQETQYF
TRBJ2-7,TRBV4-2,CASSQAPDSGRGLRKYF
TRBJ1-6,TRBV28,CASSPLGEWDNSPLHF
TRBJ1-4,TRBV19,CASMKRSNEKLFF
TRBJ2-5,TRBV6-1,CASRTGNWWVGETQYF
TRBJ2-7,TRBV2,CASWGQGGSEQYF
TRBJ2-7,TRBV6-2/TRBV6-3,CASSNGTLEQYF
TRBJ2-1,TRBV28,CASSQQGGPEQFF
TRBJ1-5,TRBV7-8,CASSEYNQPQHF
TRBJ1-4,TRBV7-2,CASSFLGGTNEKLFF
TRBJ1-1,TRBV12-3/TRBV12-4,CASSPRTGWTEAFF
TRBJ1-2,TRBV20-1,CSAQAGEADYGYTF